This TCR beta chain came from a study of T cell repertoires in cytomegalovirus infection (dated by TCRdb to 2018 to 2020). About the study as a whole: Alongside well-studied HLA-B-restricted epitopes, the peptide stimulations were aimed at recently identified HLA-C-restricted CMV epitopes, whose presentation resists viral immunomodulation. The HLA type of each donor mattered for the analysis, because public TCR beta signatures pointed to carriage of CMV infection along with the matching HLA type.

Study-wide findings and limitations: In both this cohort and an independent cohort of several hundred donors, the cumulative frequency of public TCR beta family members distinguished carriers of CMV infection plus the relevant HLA type. The ex vivo response was dominated by HLA-C-restricted CMV-specific TCR beta clonotypes, and the single most frequent clonotype in two of eight donors was supplied by these HLA-C-restricted clonotypes.

With regard to this clonotype: Its antigen remains undetermined. Nothing much larger sits one base from this clone, and base qualities are not available.

In light of the paper, this sample's treatment or condition label describes: in vitro stimulation with specific CMV peptide epitopes to enrich CMV-specific T cells. Sequencing took place on an Illumina HiSeq 1500. TCRdb reworked the public reads: Q25 trimming with fastp, MiXCR clone assembly, productive beta chains retained. Entries that share a CDR3 protein sequence are merged under the most common genes and DNA. The sample includes tens of thousands of distinct CDR3 sequences, with about 27% observed a single time. Of the sample, 50% to 70% is held by the ten largest clones. Sample: CD8+ T cells from cultured PBMCs, taken from culture after CMV antigen stimulation. The receptor comes from a human donor in good health (CMV status not recorded). Some clones in this sample may be carry-over from other donors' samples.

The CDR3 is CASSYSKAGLLTIFSNQPQHF. DNA sequence: TGTGCCAGCAGTTACTCGAAGGCCGGATTGTTAACCATCTTTAGCAATCAGCCCCAGCATTTT. The chain employs TRBV6-2 or TRBV6-3 and TRBJ1-5; a confident D gene designation cannot be given. Taken from cysteine to phenylalanine, the CDR3 has 21 residues. Just CDR3 DNA is preserved here, 63 bases in frame from base 1. The junction shows trimming of 0 bases on V and 0 bases on J, plus 24 bases between the germline ends. The germline V gene yields MNHEY for CDR1 and SVGEGT for CDR2.